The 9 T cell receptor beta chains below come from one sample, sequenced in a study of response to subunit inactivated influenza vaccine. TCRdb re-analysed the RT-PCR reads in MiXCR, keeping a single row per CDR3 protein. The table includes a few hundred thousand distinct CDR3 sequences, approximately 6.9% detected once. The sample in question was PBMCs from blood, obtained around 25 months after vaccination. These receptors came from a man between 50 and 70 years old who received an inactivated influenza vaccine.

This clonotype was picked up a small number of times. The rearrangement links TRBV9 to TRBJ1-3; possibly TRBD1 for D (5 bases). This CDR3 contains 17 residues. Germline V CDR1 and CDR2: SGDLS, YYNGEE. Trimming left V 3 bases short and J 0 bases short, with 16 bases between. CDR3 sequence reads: CASSARGAGFSGNTIYF. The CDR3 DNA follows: TGTGCCAGCAGCGCCCGAGGGGCGGGATTCTCTGGAAACACCATATATTTT.

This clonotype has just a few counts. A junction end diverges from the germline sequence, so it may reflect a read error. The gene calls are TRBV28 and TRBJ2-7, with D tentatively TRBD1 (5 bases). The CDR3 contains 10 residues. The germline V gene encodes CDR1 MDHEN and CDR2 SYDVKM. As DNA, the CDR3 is TGTGCCAGCAGTGGGCAGGGTTTGGACTTC. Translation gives CASSGQGLDF.

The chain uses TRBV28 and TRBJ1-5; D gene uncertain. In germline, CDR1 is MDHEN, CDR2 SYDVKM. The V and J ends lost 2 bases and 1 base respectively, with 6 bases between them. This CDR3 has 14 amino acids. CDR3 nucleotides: TGTGCCAGCAGTTTACCCCAGAGCAATCAGCCCCAGCATTTT. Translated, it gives CASSLPQSNQPQHF.

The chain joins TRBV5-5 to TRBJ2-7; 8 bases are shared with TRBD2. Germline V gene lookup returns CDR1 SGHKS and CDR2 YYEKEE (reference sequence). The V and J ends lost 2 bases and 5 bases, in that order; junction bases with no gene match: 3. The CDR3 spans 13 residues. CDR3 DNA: TGTGCCAGCAGCTTAGCGGGAGCCAACGAGCAGTACTTC. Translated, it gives CASSLAGANEQYF.

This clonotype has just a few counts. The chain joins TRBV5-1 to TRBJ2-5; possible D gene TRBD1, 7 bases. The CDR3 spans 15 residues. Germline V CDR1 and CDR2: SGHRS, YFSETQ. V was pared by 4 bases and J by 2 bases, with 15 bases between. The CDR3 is CASSPTTGRQETQYF. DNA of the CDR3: TGCGCCAGCAGCCCCACGACAGGGAGGCAAGAGACCCAGTACTTC. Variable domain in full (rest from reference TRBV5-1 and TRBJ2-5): KAGVTQTPRYLIKTRGQQVTLSCSPISGHRSVSWYQQTPGQGLQFLFEYFSETQRNKGNFPGRFSGRQFSNSRSEMNVSTLELGDSALYLCASSPTTGRQETQYFGPGTRLLVL.

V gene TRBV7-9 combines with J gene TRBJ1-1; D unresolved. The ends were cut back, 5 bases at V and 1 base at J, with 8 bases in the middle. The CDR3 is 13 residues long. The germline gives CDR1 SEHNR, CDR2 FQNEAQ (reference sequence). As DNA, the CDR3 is TGTGCCAGCAGCGTAATGGAGAACACTGAAGCTTTCTTT. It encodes CASSVMENTEAFF.

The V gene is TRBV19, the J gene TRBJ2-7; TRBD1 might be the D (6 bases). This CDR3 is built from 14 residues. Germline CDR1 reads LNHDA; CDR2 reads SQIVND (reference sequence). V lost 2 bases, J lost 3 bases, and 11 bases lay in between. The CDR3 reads CASSIRSRGYEQYF. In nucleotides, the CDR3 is TGTGCCAGTAGTATAAGGTCCAGGGGCTACGAGCAGTACTTC.

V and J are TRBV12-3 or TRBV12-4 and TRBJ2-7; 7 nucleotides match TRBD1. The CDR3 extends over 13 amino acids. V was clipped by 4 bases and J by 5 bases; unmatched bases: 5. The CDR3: CASSSSDRDEQYF. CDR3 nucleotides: TGTGCCAGCAGTTCATCTGACAGGGACGAGCAGTACTTC.

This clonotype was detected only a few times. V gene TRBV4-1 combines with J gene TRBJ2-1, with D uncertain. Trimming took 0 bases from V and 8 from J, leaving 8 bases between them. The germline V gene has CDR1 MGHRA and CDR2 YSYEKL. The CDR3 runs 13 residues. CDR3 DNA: TGCGCCAGCAGCCAAGATCCTCGGTATGAGCAGTTCTTC. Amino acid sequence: CASSQDPRYEQFF.